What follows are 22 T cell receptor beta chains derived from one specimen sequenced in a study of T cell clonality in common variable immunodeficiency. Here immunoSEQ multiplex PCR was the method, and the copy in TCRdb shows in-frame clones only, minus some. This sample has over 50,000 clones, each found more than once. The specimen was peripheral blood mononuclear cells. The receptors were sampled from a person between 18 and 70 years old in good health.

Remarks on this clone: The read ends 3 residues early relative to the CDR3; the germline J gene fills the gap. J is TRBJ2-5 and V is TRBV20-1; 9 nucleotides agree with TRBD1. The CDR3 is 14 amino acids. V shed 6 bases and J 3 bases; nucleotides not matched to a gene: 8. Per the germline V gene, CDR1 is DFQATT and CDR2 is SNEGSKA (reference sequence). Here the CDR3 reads CSATGQGEEETQYF. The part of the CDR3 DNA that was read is TGCAGTGCGACGGGACAGGGAGAGGAAGAGACC.

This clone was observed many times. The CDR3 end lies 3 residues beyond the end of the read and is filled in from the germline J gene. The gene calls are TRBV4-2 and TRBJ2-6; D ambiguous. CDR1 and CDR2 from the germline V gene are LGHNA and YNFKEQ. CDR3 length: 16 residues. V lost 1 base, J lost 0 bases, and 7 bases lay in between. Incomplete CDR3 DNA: TGTGCCAGCAGCCAAGCGACTTTCTCTGGGGCCAACGTC. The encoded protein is CASSQATFSGANV. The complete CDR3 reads CASSQATFSGANVLTF.

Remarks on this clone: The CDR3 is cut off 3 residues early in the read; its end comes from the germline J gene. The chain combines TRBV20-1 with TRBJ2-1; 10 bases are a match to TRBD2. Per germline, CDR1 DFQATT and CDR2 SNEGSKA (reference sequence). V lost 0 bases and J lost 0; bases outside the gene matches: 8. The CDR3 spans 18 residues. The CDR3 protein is CSARDVAGGSSSYNEQFF. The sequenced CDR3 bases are TGCAGTGCTAGAGATGTAGCGGGAGGCTCGAGCTCCTACAATGAG.

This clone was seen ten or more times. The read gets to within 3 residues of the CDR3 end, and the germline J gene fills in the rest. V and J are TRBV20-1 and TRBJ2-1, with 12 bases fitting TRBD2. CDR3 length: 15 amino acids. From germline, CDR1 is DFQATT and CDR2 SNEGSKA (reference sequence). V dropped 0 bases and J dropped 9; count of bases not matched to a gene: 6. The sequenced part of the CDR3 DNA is TGCAGTGCTAGAGATCGACTAGCGGGAGCTGGTGAG. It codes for CSARDRLAGAGE. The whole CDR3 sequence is CSARDRLAGAGEQFF.

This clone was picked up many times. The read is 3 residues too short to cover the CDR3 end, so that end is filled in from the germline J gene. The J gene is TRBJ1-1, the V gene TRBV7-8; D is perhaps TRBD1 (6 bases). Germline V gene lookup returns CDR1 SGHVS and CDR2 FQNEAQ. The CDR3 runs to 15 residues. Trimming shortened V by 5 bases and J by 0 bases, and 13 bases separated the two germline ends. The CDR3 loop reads CASSRGTKVNTEAFF. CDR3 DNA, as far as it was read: TGTGCCAGCAGCCGAGGGACAAAAGTGAACACTGAA. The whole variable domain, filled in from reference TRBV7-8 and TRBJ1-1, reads GAGVSQSPRYKVAKRGQDVALRCDPISGHVSLFWYQQALGQGPEFLTYFQNEAQLDKSGLPSDRFFAERPEGSVSTLKIQRTQQEDSAVYLCASSRGTKVNTEAFFGQGTRLTVV.

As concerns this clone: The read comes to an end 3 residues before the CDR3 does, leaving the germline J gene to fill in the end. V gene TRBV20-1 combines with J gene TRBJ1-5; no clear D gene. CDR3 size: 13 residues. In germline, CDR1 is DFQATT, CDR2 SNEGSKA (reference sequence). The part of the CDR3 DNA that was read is TGCAGTGCACCAAAAGGAACTACCACACCC. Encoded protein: CSAPKGTTTP. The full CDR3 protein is CSAPKGTTTPQHF.

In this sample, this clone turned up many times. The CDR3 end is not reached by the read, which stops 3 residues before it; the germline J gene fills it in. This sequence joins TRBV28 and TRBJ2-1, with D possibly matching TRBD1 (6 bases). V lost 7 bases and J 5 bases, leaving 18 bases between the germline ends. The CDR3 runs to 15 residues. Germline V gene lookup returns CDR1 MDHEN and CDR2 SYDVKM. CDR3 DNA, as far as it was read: TGTGCCAGCACCCCGGGTCCAGGGGCGAACAATGAG. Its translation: CASTPGPGANNE. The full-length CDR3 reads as CASTPGPGANNEQFF. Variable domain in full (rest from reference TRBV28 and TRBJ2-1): DVKVTQSSRYLVKRTGEKVFLECVQDMDHENMFWYRQDPGLGLRLIYFSYDVKMKEKGDIPEGYSVSREKKERFSLILESASTNQTSMYLCASTPGPGANNEQFFGPGTRLTVL.

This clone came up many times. CDR3 protein: CASSPVRDSGNTIYF. The part of the CDR3 DNA that was read is TGTGCCAGCTCACCCGTGCGCGACTCTGGAAACACC. The genes are TRBV18 and TRBJ1-3; D is undetermined. The CDR3 extends 3 residues past the end of the read, so its final part is completed from the germline J gene. CDR1 is KGHSH, CDR2 LQKENI, per germline. The CDR3 covers 15 residues. V was cut by 3 bases and J by 0 bases, with 9 bases left in between. The whole variable domain, filled in from reference TRBV18 and TRBJ1-3, reads NAGVMQNPRHLVRRRGQEARLRCSPMKGHSHVYWYRQLPEEGLKFMVYLQKENIIDESGMPKERFSAEFPKEGPSILRIQQVVRGDSAAYFCASSPVRDSGNTIYFGEGSWLTVV.

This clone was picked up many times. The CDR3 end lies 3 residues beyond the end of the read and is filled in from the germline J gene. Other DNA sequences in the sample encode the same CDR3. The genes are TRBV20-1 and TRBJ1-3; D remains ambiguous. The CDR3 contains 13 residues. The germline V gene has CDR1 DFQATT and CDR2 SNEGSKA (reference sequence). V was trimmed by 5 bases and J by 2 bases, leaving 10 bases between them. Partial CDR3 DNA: TGCAGTGCTCGCAAGGGTACTGGAAACACC. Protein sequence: CSARKGTGNT. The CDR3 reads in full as CSARKGTGNTIYF.

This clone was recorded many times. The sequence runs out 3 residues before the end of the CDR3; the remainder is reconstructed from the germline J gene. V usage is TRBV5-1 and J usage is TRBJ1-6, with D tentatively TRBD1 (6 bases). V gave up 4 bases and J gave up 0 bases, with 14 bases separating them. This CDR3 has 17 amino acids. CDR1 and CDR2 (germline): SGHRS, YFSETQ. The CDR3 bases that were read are TGCGCCAGCAGCCCAGGGGAACCGAGCTCCTATAATTCACCC. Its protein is CASSPGEPSSYNSP. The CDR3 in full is CASSPGEPSSYNSPLHF.

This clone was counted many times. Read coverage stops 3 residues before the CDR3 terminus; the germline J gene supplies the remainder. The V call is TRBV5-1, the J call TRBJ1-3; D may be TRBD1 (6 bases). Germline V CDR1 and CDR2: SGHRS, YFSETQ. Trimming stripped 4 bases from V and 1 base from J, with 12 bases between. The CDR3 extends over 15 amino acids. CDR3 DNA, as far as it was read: TGCGCCAGCAGCAGAGTCACAGGGTCTGGAAACACC. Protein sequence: CASSRVTGSGNT. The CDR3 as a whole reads CASSRVTGSGNTIYF.

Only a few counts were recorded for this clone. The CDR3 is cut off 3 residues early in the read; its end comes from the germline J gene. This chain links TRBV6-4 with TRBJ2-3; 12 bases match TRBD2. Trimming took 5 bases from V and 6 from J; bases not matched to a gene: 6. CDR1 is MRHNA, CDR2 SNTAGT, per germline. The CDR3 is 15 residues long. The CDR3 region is CASSLTLAGGDTQYF. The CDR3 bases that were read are TGTGCCAGCAGTTTAACTCTAGCGGGAGGGGATACG.

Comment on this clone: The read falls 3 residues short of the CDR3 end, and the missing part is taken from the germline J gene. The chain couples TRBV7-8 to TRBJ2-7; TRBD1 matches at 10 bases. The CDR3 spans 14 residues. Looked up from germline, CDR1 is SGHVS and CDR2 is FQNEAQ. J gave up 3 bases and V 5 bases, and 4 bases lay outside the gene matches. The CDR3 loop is CASSPRDRGYEQYF. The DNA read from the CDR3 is TGTGCCAGCAGCCCGAGGGACAGGGGCTACGAG.

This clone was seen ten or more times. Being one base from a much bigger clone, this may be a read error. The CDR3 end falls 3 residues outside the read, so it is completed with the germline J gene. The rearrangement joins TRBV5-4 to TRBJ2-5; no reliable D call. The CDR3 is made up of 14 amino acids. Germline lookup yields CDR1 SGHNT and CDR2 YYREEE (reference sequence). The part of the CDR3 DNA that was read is TGTGCCAGCAGCTTGGATCTTGCGAGAGATACC. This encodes CASSLDLARDT. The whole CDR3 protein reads CASSLDLARDTQYF.

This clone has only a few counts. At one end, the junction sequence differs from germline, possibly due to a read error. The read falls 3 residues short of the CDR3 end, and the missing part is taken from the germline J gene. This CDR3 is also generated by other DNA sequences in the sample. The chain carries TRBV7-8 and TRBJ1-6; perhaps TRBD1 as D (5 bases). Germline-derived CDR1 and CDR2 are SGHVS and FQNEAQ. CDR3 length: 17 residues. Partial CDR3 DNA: TGTGCCAGCAGCCTGAGGGACTCCGACTCCTACAATTCACCC. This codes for CASSLRDSDSYNSP. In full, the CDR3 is CASSLRDSDSYNSPLHF.

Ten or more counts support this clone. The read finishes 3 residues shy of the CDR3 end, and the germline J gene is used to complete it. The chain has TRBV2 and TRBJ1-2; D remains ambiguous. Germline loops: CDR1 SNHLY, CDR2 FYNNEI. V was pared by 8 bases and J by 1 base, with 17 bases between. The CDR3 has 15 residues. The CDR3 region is CASGRARSINYGYTF. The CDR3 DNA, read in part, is TGTGCCAGCGGAAGGGCACGCTCTATTAACTATGGC.

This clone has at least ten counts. This CDR3 reads CASSHSDRVPAGQGYEQYF. CDR3 bases read: TGCGCCAGCAGTCATTCGGACAGGGTCCCCGCGGGCCAAGGCTACGAG. The genes are TRBV23-1 and TRBJ2-7; 8 bases map to TRBD1. Sequencing ends 3 residues short of the CDR3 end; the germline J gene provides the rest. TRBV23-1 is known as an ORF, though its function is uncertain. This CDR3 contains 19 residues. V shed 3 bases, J shed 3 bases, and the junction held 19 bases outside the gene matches.

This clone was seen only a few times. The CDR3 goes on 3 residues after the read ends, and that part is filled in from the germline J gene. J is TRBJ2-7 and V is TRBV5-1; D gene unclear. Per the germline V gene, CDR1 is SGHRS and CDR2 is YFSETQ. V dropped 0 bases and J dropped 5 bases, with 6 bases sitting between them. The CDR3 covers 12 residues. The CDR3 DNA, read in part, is TGCGCCAGCAGCTTGGACAGTAACGAG. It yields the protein CASSLDSNE. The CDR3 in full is CASSLDSNEQYF.

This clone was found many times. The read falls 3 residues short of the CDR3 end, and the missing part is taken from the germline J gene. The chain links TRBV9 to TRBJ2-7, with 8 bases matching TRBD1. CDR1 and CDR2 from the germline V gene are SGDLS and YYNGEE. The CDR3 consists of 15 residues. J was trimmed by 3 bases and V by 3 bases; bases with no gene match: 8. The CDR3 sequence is CASSARTGTVYEQYF. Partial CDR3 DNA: TGTGCCAGCAGCGCCCGGACAGGGACCGTCTACGAG.

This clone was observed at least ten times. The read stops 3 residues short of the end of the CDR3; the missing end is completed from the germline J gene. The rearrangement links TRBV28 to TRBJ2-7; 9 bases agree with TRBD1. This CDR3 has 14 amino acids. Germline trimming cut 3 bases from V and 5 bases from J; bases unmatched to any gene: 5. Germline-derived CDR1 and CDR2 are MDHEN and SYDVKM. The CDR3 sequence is CASSFRDRVDEQYF. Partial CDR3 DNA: TGTGCCAGCAGTTTCCGGGACAGGGTCGACGAG.

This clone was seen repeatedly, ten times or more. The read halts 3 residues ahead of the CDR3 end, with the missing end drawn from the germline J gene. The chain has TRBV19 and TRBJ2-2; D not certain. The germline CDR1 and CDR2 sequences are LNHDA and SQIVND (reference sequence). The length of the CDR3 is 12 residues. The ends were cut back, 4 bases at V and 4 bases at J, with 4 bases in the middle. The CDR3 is CASSTTTGELFF. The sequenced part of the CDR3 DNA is TGTGCCAGTAGTACTACCACCGGGGAG.

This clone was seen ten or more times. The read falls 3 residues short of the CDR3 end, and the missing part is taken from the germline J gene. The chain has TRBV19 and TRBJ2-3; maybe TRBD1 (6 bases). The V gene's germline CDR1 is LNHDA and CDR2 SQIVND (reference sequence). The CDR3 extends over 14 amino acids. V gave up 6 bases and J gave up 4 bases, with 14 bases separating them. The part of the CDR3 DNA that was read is TGTGCCAGTAGATTACAGGGAGAGGCAGATACG. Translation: CASRLQGEADT. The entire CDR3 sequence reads CASRLQGEADTQYF.